The 10 T cell receptor beta chains reported below all come from one sample, sequenced in a study of OX40 agonist ivuxolimab in advanced cancers. The protocol used for the library was the immunoSEQ multiplex PCR assay. TCRdb mirrors the immuneACCESS table, restricted to in-frame sequences. Some clones are absent from its copies; in checked studies, under half trace to an unresolved V gene, and the reason for the others is unknown. The sample profile shows approximately 22,000 clones; about 88% of them were found once. The ten biggest clones cover about 34% of the sample. The starting material was CD4+ or CD8+ T cells sorted from blood, obtained in a trial of the OX40 agonist ivuxolimab. All receptors derive from an adult with an advanced solid tumor such as melanoma, head and neck, liver or kidney cancer.

The chain links TRBV12-5 to TRBJ2-1; D possibly corresponds to TRBD2 (5 bases). The CDR3 is 13 amino acids. V dropped 5 bases and J dropped 5 bases, with 10 bases sitting between them. CDR1 and CDR2 from the germline V gene are LGHNT and FRNRAP. The CDR3 here is CASGIILDNEQFF. In nucleotides, the CDR3 is TGTGCTAGTGGTATCATACTAGACAATGAGCAGTTCTTC.

The CDR3 region is CASSQDYRGQLYF. The CDR3 nucleotides read TGCGCCAGCAGCCAAGATTATAGGGGACAGTTGTACTTC. The V call is TRBV4-3, the J call TRBJ2-7; 7 bases map to TRBD1. Unmatched junction bases numbered 8, after V lost 0 bases and J lost 12 bases. Germline CDR1 is LGHNA and CDR2 is YSLEER. The CDR3 has 13 amino acids.

The V and J genes are TRBV28 and TRBJ2-1, with D unclear. The CDR3 runs 13 residues. With 7 bases removed from V and 4 bases from J, the gap between germline ends came to 11 bases. CDR1 and CDR2 from the germline V gene are MDHEN and SYDVKM. This CDR3 reads CASNQLPYNEQFF. DNA of the CDR3: TGTGCCAGCAACCAGCTACCGTACAATGAGCAGTTCTTC. Drawing the rest from reference TRBV28 and TRBJ2-1, the complete variable domain is DVKVTQSSRYLVKRTGEKVFLECVQDMDHENMFWYRQDPGLGLRLIYFSYDVKMKEKGDIPEGYSVSREKKERFSLILESASTNQTSMYLCASNQLPYNEQFFGPGTRLTVL.

This clone was seen a handful of times. This may be a read error, as it is one base from a much larger clone. The chain joins TRBV13 to TRBJ1-1; D gene uncertain. Trimming shortened V by 0 bases and J by 0 bases, and 5 bases separated the two germline ends. The CDR3 covers 14 residues. CDR1 is PRHDT and CDR2 is FYEKMQ in the germline V gene (reference sequence). The CDR3 sequence is CASSLGQLNTEAFF. The CDR3, as DNA: TGTGCCAGCAGCTTAGGACAGTTGAACACTGAAGCTTTCTTT.

The V call is TRBV7-2, the J call TRBJ2-1; no definite D call. In germline, CDR1 is SGHTA, CDR2 FQGNSA. The V end lost 5 bases, the J end lost 3 bases, and 8 bases lay between the germline ends. The length of the CDR3 is 13 residues. CDR3 region: CASSPRLYNEQFF. The CDR3 DNA follows: TGTGCCAGCAGCCCGAGACTCTACAATGAGCAGTTCTTC.

The chain employs TRBV27 and TRBJ1-2, with unresolved D. This CDR3 contains 14 residues. The germline gives CDR1 MNHEY, CDR2 SMNVEV (reference sequence). V was cut by 2 bases and J by 8 bases, with 15 bases left in between. CDR3 region: CASSLAGPAVGYTF. The CDR3 coding sequence is TGTGCCAGCAGTTTAGCGGGCCCTGCGGTGGGCTACACCTTC.

Only one count was recorded for this clone. This rearrangement joins TRBV9 to TRBJ1-5; 7 nucleotides align to TRBD1. Germline CDR1 and CDR2: SGDLS and YYNGEE. The CDR3 length is 15 residues. Unmatched junction bases numbered 8, after V lost 4 bases and J lost 4 bases. CDR3 protein: CASSKTGVGNQPQHF. CDR3 DNA: TGTGCCAGCAGCAAAACAGGGGTTGGTAATCAGCCCCAGCATTTT. The complete variable domain, with remaining parts taken from reference TRBV9 and TRBJ1-5, reads DSGVTQTPKHLITATGQRVTLRCSPRSGDLSVYWYQQSLDQGLQFLIQYYNGEERAKGNILERFSAQQFPDLHSELNLSSLELGDSALYFCASSKTGVGNQPQHFGDGTRLSIL.

This clone has a handful of counts. The gene calls are TRBV19 and TRBJ1-5; D is unresolved. The germline V and J ends were trimmed by 3 bases and 0 bases, with 9 bases remaining between them. From germline, CDR1 is LNHDA and CDR2 SQIVND (reference sequence). The CDR3 loop spans 15 amino acids. The DNA of the CDR3 is TGTGCCAGTAGTATTACCGGTTATAGCAATCAGCCCCAGCATTTT. This codes for CASSITGYSNQPQHF. Based on the CDR3 plus reference TRBV19 and TRBJ1-5, the full variable domain is DGGITQSPKYLFRKEGQNVTLSCEQNLNHDAMYWYRQDPGQGLRLIYYSQIVNDFQKGDIAEGYSVSREKKESFPLTVTSAQKNPTAFYLCASSITGYSNQPQHFGDGTRLSIL.

This sequence joins TRBV6-5 and TRBJ2-7; the match to TRBD1 covers 8 bases. Trimming cost V 0 bases and J 4 bases; bases outside gene matches: 2. The germline V gene encodes CDR1 MNHEY and CDR2 SVGAGI. The CDR3 runs to 14 residues. The CDR3 loop is CASSYSNRGYEQYF. The DNA for the CDR3 is TGTGCCAGCAGTTACTCGAACAGGGGGTACGAGCAGTACTTC.

The chain joins TRBV5-6 to TRBJ2-7; no clear D. Trimming stripped 0 bases from V and 3 bases from J, with 7 bases between. The CDR3 runs 13 residues. CDR1 is SGHDT and CDR2 is YYEEEE in the germline V gene. CDR3 in DNA: TGTGCCAGCAGCTTGGCTACGGGCTACGAGCAGTACTTC. Translating gives CASSLATGYEQYF.